Below, 30 T cell receptor beta chains from the same sample are listed, as sequenced in a study of cytomegalovirus exposure and HLA in healthy donors. This PCR relied on a set of 60 Vbeta primers and 13 Jbeta primers. Measured with immunoSEQ multiplex PCR; TCRdb has only the in-frame clones, and not every one. Counted here are approximately 110,000 clones, 15% occurring once; the ten biggest clones make up under 2.5%. The sequenced sample consisted of PBMCs. These receptors were taken from a woman aged 18-29 years in good health and CMV-seronegative.

There are a few counts of this clone. The chain links TRBV28 to TRBJ2-7, with D unclear. This CDR3 has 13 amino acids. CDR1 is MDHEN and CDR2 is SYDVKM in the germline V gene. The germline V and J ends were trimmed by 7 bases and 5 bases, with 15 bases remaining between them. The CDR3 nucleotides are TGTGCCAGCATGTCCCCGGGTCTCAACGAGCAGTACTTC. Protein: CASMSPGLNEQYF.

The chain uses TRBV19 and TRBJ1-5; D is perhaps TRBD1 (6 bases). The CDR3 length is 16 residues. Between the trimmed V and J ends, which lost 3 bases and 0 bases, there was a span of 12 bases. The germline CDR1 and CDR2 sequences are LNHDA and SQIVND (reference sequence). DNA for the CDR3: TGTGCCAGTAGTATTCAACAGGGCTATAGCAATCAGCCCCAGCATTTT. Encoded protein: CASSIQQGYSNQPQHF.

The chain links TRBV30 to TRBJ2-7, with D tentatively TRBD2 (6 bases). Trimming shortened V by 1 base and J by 5 bases, and 12 bases separated the two germline ends. The CDR3 contains 13 residues. Germline CDR1 is GTSNPN and CDR2 is SVGIG (reference sequence). The CDR3: CAWSGGRSDEQYF. The CDR3, as DNA: TGTGCCTGGAGTGGAGGGAGGAGCGACGAGCAGTACTTC.

This clone was observed a handful of times. The V and J genes are TRBV4-3 and TRBJ2-7; 10 bases fit TRBD1. Trimming cost V 8 bases and J 1 base; bases outside gene matches: 8. This CDR3 spans 15 amino acids. Germline assignment: CDR1 LGHNA and CDR2 YSLEER. The DNA of the CDR3 is TGCGCCAGCGCCCTTCGGACAGGGGGATCCTACGAGCAGTACTTC. As protein: CASALRTGGSYEQYF.

This clone occurred a few times. The chain carries TRBV7-8 and TRBJ2-7; 14 nucleotides line up with TRBD2. The germline V gene encodes CDR1 SGHVS and CDR2 FQNEAQ. After removal of 5 bases from V and 4 bases from J, the junction contained 7 bases not matched to a gene. The CDR3 sequence is 16 residues long. The CDR3 DNA follows: TGTGCCAGCAGCAAGAGACTAGCGGGAGGGAGGTACGAGCAGTACTTC. This sequence encodes CASSKRLAGGRYEQYF.

This clone appeared a few times. The chain carries TRBV5-6 and TRBJ2-5; unclear D gene. Trimming stripped 2 bases from V and 1 base from J, with 15 bases between. The CDR3 is 16 amino acids. The V gene's germline CDR1 is SGHDT and CDR2 YYEEEE. CDR3 DNA sequence: TGTGCCAGCAGCTTAACTTTGAGACTTCGCCAAGAGACCCAGTACTTC. Protein sequence: CASSLTLRLRQETQYF.

This clone was seen only a few times. This chain links TRBV5-6 with TRBJ1-5, with no clear D. This CDR3 has 15 amino acids. Germline V CDR1 and CDR2: SGHDT, YYEEEE. The germline V and J ends were trimmed by 7 bases and 5 bases, with 19 bases remaining between them. CDR3 in DNA: TGTGCCAGCTCCGTCACGGGGAAATGGGATCAGCCCCAGCATTTT. Translated: CASSVTGKWDQPQHF.

This chain links TRBV30 with TRBJ2-2, with 7 bases that match TRBD1. Germline assignment: CDR1 GTSNPN and CDR2 SVGIG (reference sequence). V lost 6 bases and J lost 3; bases outside the gene matches: 4. CDR3 length equals 13 residues. CDR3 amino acids: CACITGDTGELFF. CDR3 DNA: TGTGCCTGCATTACAGGGGACACCGGGGAGCTGTTTTTT.

The chain joins TRBV5-1 to TRBJ2-7, with D uncertain. The CDR3 has 13 residues. Trimming took off 0 bases at V and 5 bases at J, with 9 bases between the two ends. Per the germline V gene, CDR1 is SGHRS and CDR2 is YFSETQ. The DNA of the CDR3 is TGCGCCAGCAGCTTGGCCAACGGTCACGAGCAGTACTTC. Its protein product is CASSLANGHEQYF.

The chain employs TRBV28 and TRBJ2-5, with TRBD2 as a possible D gene (5 bases). V lost 11 bases to trimming and J lost 4 bases, with 17 bases between them. This CDR3 region has 13 residues. Germline V gives CDR1 MDHEN, CDR2 SYDVKM. The CDR3 nucleotides read TGTGCCTCAACTTCGGGGTTATTAGAGACCCAGTACTTC. Translating it yields CASTSGLLETQYF.

This clone was picked up a small number of times. The chain is built from TRBV6-1 and TRBJ2-5; D might be TRBD1 (6 bases). Germline CDR1 is MNHNS and CDR2 is SASEGT. The CDR3 totals 16 residues. The V gene lost 4 bases and the J gene lost 6 bases, with 21 bases spanning the gap. CDR3 loop: CASSAGSVQGRKTQYF. CDR3 nucleotides: TGTGCCAGCAGTGCGGGTAGTGTACAGGGCCGGAAGACCCAGTACTTC.

The rearrangement uses TRBV11-3 and TRBJ2-1; D is unclear. V lost 1 base and J 8 bases, leaving 6 bases between the germline ends. The CDR3 runs 12 residues. Germline CDR1 SGHNT, CDR2 YENEEA. The CDR3, as DNA: TGTGCCAGCAGCTTAGTGGCGGATGAGCAGTTCTTC. This translates into CASSLVADEQFF.

This rearrangement joins TRBV10-1 to TRBJ2-7, with 9 bases matching TRBD2. Germline loops: CDR1 WNHNN, CDR2 SYGVQD (reference sequence). The J segment lost 0 bases and the V segment lost 4 bases, leaving 1 base of the junction unmatched. CDR3 length equals 14 residues. The CDR3, as DNA: TGCGCCAGCAGTGCTAGCGGGACCTCCTACGAGCAGTACTTC. Translating gives CASSASGTSYEQYF.

This clone was seen a handful of times. The rearrangement uses TRBV2 and TRBJ1-1, with TRBD1 identical over 7 bases. Germline V gene sequence: CDR1 SNHLY, CDR2 FYNNEI. V dropped 4 bases and J dropped 4; count of bases not matched to a gene: 6. The CDR3 has 14 amino acids. In DNA form, the CDR3 reads TGTGCCAGCAGTGCGCAATCAGGGGGCACTGAAGCTTTCTTT. Its translation: CASSAQSGGTEAFF.

This clone was seen a few times. Other DNA sequences in the sample encode the same CDR3. The chain couples TRBV5-1 to TRBJ2-2; 7 bases align to TRBD2. This CDR3 is built from 15 residues. The V and J ends lost 4 bases and 1 base, in that order; junction bases with no gene match: 4. Germline assignment: CDR1 SGHRS and CDR2 YFSETQ. The CDR3 bases are TGCGCCAGCAGCCCCGGACTAGGGAACACCGGGGAGCTGTTTTTT. This gives the protein CASSPGLGNTGELFF.

This clone has just a few counts. The genes are TRBV4-1 and TRBJ2-7; no definite D call. Deletions cut 1 base from V and 9 bases from J, with 13 bases between. CDR1 MGHRA and CDR2 YSYEKL come from the germline V gene. This CDR3 is 13 amino acids long. The CDR3 coding sequence is TGCGCCAGCAGCCAAGGACTGACCTCTTGGCAGTACTTC. Translation: CASSQGLTSWQYF.

The chain is built from TRBV18 and TRBJ2-7; D is undetermined. The CDR3 has 13 amino acids. Germline V gene lookup returns CDR1 KGHSH and CDR2 LQKENI. V lost 0 bases and J 6 bases, leaving 9 bases between the germline ends. CDR3 sequence (DNA): TGTGCCAGCTCACCACCCAGGCGTTCCGAGCAGTACTTC. As protein: CASSPPRRSEQYF.

This clone has more than one count but fewer than ten. V gene TRBV15 combines with J gene TRBJ2-1; weak D call: TRBD1 (6 bases). CDR3 length equals 17 residues. Germline assignment: CDR1 LNHNV and CDR2 YYDKDF (reference sequence). V was clipped by 3 bases and J by 3 bases, with 18 bases between them. The CDR3 reads CATSSADSGSLYNEQFF. The CDR3 nucleotides are TGTGCCACCAGCAGCGCGGACAGTGGGTCTCTCTACAATGAGCAGTTCTTC. Looking up the rest from reference TRBV15 and TRBJ2-1 gives the full variable domain: DAMVIQNPRYQVTQFGKPVTLSCSQTLNHNVMYWYQQKSSQAPKLLFHYYDKDFNNEADTPDNFQSRRPNTSFCFLDIRSPGLGDTAMYLCATSSADSGSLYNEQFFGPGTRLTVL.

The chain has TRBV7-8 and TRBJ1-3, with D maybe TRBD1 (5 bases). The CDR3 runs to 15 residues. From germline, CDR1 is SGHVS and CDR2 FQNEAQ. V dropped 2 bases and J dropped 0 bases, with 8 bases sitting between them. CDR3 sequence: CASSLNTGSGNTIYF. The CDR3 DNA is TGTGCCAGCAGCTTAAACACAGGCTCTGGAAACACCATATATTTT.

This chain uses TRBV18 with TRBJ1-2; 9 bases map to TRBD1. V trimming: 5 bases; J trimming: 6 bases; junction bases outside the gene matches: 10. The CDR3 totals 15 residues. Germline V gene sequence: CDR1 KGHSH, CDR2 LQKENI. The CDR3 reads CASSRPNTGGDGYTF. In nucleotides, the CDR3 is TGTGCCAGCTCAAGACCCAATACAGGGGGCGATGGCTACACCTTC. Drawing the rest from reference TRBV18 and TRBJ1-2, the complete variable domain is NAGVMQNPRHLVRRRGQEARLRCSPMKGHSHVYWYRQLPEEGLKFMVYLQKENIIDESGMPKERFSAEFPKEGPSILRIQQVVRGDSAAYFCASSRPNTGGDGYTFGSGTRLTVV.

The rearrangement uses TRBV14 and TRBJ2-1, with D possibly matching TRBD2 (5 bases). Germline V lookup: CDR1 SGHDN, CDR2 FVKESK. CDR3 length: 12 amino acids. The V end was cut by 1 base, the J end by 10 bases, with 8 bases between. The DNA for the CDR3 is TGTGCCAGCAGCCAAGTTCCGGGAGAGCAGTTCTTC. Translated, it gives CASSQVPGEQFF. Combining the CDR3 with reference TRBV14 and TRBJ2-1 gives the whole variable domain EAGVTQFPSHSVIEKGQTVTLRCDPISGHDNLYWYRRVMGKEIKFLLHFVKESKQDESGMPNNRFLAERTGGTYSTLKVQPAELEDSGVYFCASSQVPGEQFFGPGTRLTVL.

This clone was seen a handful of times. The genes are TRBV15 and TRBJ1-2; D is perhaps TRBD1 (5 bases). V was clipped by 6 bases and J by 4 bases, with 15 bases between them. Germline lookup yields CDR1 LNHNV and CDR2 YYDKDF (reference sequence). The CDR3 is 14 residues long. In nucleotides, the CDR3 is TGTGCCACCAGGCAGGGTGTGTTGGGCTATGGCTACACCTTC. Encoded protein: CATRQGVLGYGYTF.

The gene calls are TRBV5-1 and TRBJ2-7; 10 positions match TRBD1. Germline V gene lookup returns CDR1 SGHRS and CDR2 YFSETQ. There are 17 residues in the CDR3. J lost 5 bases, V lost 4 bases, and 15 bases had no gene match. DNA for the CDR3: TGCGCCAGCAGCGAAGCGGCCGGGACAGGGGAGAGGAACGAGCAGTACTTC. Its protein is CASSEAAGTGERNEQYF.

This clone appeared a few times. This rearrangement joins TRBV7-2 to TRBJ2-3; D gene ambiguous. Trimming took 3 bases from V and 3 from J, leaving 7 bases between them. The CDR3 has 13 residues. Germline lookup yields CDR1 SGHTA and CDR2 FQGNSA. The CDR3 sequence: CASSFVRTDTQYF. In DNA, the CDR3 is TGTGCCAGCAGCTTTGTGAGAACAGATACGCAGTATTTT.

The J gene is TRBJ1-2, the V gene TRBV4-1, with D perhaps matching TRBD1 (6 bases). The CDR3 consists of 16 residues. CDR1 is MGHRA and CDR2 is YSYEKL in the germline V gene. Deletions cut 2 bases from V and 4 bases from J, with 17 bases between. The CDR3 nucleotides read TGCGCCAGCAGCCAACTCTTCCCCGGACAGTTCTATGGCTACACCTTC. Translating gives CASSQLFPGQFYGYTF.

This clone has only a few counts. The CDR3 here is CASSLGTGTSPLHF. CDR3 nucleotide sequence: TGTGCCAGCAGCTTAGGGACAGGGACATCACCCCTCCACTTT. The chain links TRBV7-8 to TRBJ1-6; 8 nucleotides align to TRBD1. The CDR3 is 14 amino acids. J lost 10 bases, V lost 1 base, and 3 bases had no gene match. The germline gives CDR1 SGHVS, CDR2 FQNEAQ.

For the CDR3, the DNA is TGCAGCGTCTACCTTCTGGAGTTCTCTACAGATACGCAGTATTTT. The encoded protein is CSVYLLEFSTDTQYF. The chain carries TRBV29-1 and TRBJ2-3, with D unclear. The V and J ends lost 6 bases and 3 bases respectively, with 19 bases between them. The germline V gene encodes CDR1 SQVTM and CDR2 ANQGSEA. This CDR3 region has 15 residues.

The chain couples TRBV5-4 to TRBJ1-1; 9 nucleotides line up with TRBD1. Germline-derived CDR1 and CDR2 are SGHNT and YYREEE (reference sequence). This CDR3 region has 14 residues. V shed 5 bases and J 1 base; nucleotides not matched to a gene: 3. CDR3 in amino acids: CASRPGQGNTEAFF. In DNA, the CDR3 is TGTGCCAGCAGGCCGGGACAGGGGAACACTGAAGCTTTCTTT. The whole variable domain, filled in from reference TRBV5-4 and TRBJ1-1, reads ETGVTQSPTHLIKTRGQQVTLRCSSQSGHNTVSWYQQALGQGPQFIFQYYREEENGRGNFPPRFSGLQFPNYSSELNVNALELDDSALYLCASRPGQGNTEAFFGQGTRLTVV.

This chain joins TRBV2 and TRBJ2-2; TRBD1 matches at 9 bases. CDR1 is SNHLY and CDR2 is FYNNEI in the germline V gene. J gave up 4 bases and V 6 bases, and 3 bases lay outside the gene matches. The CDR3 consists of 14 residues. The CDR3, as DNA: TGTGCCAGCAGCACGGACAGGGGCACCGGGGAGCTGTTTTTT. Amino acid sequence: CASSTDRGTGELFF.

V and J are TRBV5-4 and TRBJ2-5; TRBD2 aligns across 9 bases. Germline CDR1 and CDR2: SGHNT and YYREEE (reference sequence). V was pared by 4 bases and J by 5 bases, with 9 bases of the junction left unmatched. The CDR3 is 15 amino acids. The CDR3, as DNA: TGTGCCAGCAGCCCGTTAGCGGGAGAGGGGGAGACCCAGTACTTC. Translated, it gives CASSPLAGEGETQYF.